The subject of this entry is one T cell receptor (beta chain). Then a second PCR, running about 6 to 12 cycles, was carried out with a sample-barcoded 5' primer and a J-beta primer mix. MiXCR was run by TCRdb on the 5' RACE reads, yielding one entry per CDR3 protein. The sample yields about 1.7 million distinct CDR3 sequences, approximately 30% seen once. This sample was taken from a study of blood T cells in healthy people across ages. The CDR3 is 14 residues long. Per the germline V gene, CDR1 is SGHKS and CDR2 is YYEKEE (reference sequence). The V end was cut by 5 bases, the J end by 1 base, with 9 bases between.

The chain joins TRBV5-5 to TRBJ2-2, with D possibly matching TRBD2 (6 bases). Sequenced: blood. The receptor's source is a woman in her twenties or thirties in good health. The CDR3 region is CASSGGRNTGELFF. CDR3 DNA sequence: TGTGCCAGCAGTGGAGGGAGGAACACCGGGGAGCTGTTTTTT. Full variable domain (rest looked up from reference TRBV5-5 and TRBJ2-2): DAGVTQSPTHLIKTRGQQVTLRCSPISGHKSVSWYQQVLGQGPQFIFQYYEKEERGRGNFPDRFSARQFPNYSSELNVNALLLGDSALYLCASSGGRNTGELFFGEGSRLTVL.